This TCR beta chain was captured in a study of Ad26.COV2.S vaccination and SARS-CoV-2 variants. Study information: In the COV1001 trial, the donor was in the Ad26.COV2.S arm. The study's findings and limits: It was vaccine recipients, not placebo recipients, who had the higher spike-specific TCR breadth.

This clone was found a few times. Its cognate antigen is unknown. Clones were read by immunoSEQ multiplex PCR, and TCRdb kept only the in-frame ones, dropping some. This repertoire shows 200,000 to 250,000 clones, over 75% found once; its top ten account for around 10%. Germline-derived CDR1 and CDR2 are SGHDT and YYEEEE. V lost 4 bases and J 4 bases, leaving 11 bases between the germline ends. The CDR3 loop spans 13 amino acids. The treatment denotes: approximately 18 received Ad26.COV2.S at low or high dose, single or two shots; roughly 5 received placebo; per-sample allocation not given. All samples were drawn on day 63, counting from the first vaccine or placebo injection.

The receptor comes from a person between 18 and 60 years old who received the Ad26.COV2.S COVID-19 vaccine or a placebo. Sequenced material: peripheral blood, taken in a trial of Ad26.COV2.S vaccine versus placebo. The rearrangement links TRBV5-6 to TRBJ1-2; D possibly corresponds to TRBD1 (5 bases). The CDR3 DNA is TGTGCCAGCAGCCCCACAGGTCCCTATGGCTACACCTTC. Translation gives CASSPTGPYGYTF.